These T cell receptor beta chains were read from a single sample in a study of cytomegalovirus exposure and HLA in healthy donors. Here immunoSEQ multiplex PCR was the method, and the copy in TCRdb shows in-frame clones only, minus some. The data show tens of thousands of clones, with 35% to 50% seen just once and around 2% held by the top ten. Sequenced input: PBMCs. These receptors all stem from a woman between 45 and 60 years old in good health and CMV-seronegative. The CDR3 runs from the conserved cysteine through the conserved F or W. The order of the fields is D gene, J gene, clone size, V gene, CDR3 DNA, CDR3 protein. The D gene is left open where the match is weak. A clone size is listed for some rows: how often the clone was seen (once, few, many), or a class if it is expanded.

>-|TRBJ2-3|-|TRBV7-9
TGTGCCAGCAGCCCCCGACAGGTTCCCGAGGATACGCAGTATTTT
CASSPRQVPEDTQYF
>-|TRBJ2-5|-|TRBV29-1
TGCAGCGGGGCCCCGGACATTCTCCAAGAGACCCAGTACTTC
CSGAPDILQETQYF
>TRBD1|TRBJ2-7|-|TRBV7-9
TGTGCCAGCAGCTTAGTGGGGGGCAGGGGGCCGTACGAGCAGTACTTC
CASSLVGGRGPYEQYF
>-|TRBJ2-2|few|TRBV6-4
TGTGCCAGCAGTGACGCAGGGCAGAACACCGGGGAGCTGTTTTTT
CASSDAGQNTGELFF
>TRBD1|TRBJ1-1|-|TRBV18
TGTGCCAGCTCATCTGGACAGGGGAGAACTGAAGCTTTCTTT
CASSSGQGRTEAFF
>-|TRBJ2-5|-|TRBV28
TGTGCCAGCAGTTTGGGGCAGGAGGGAGAGACCCAGTACTTC
CASSLGQEGETQYF
>-|TRBJ2-7|-|TRBV4-1
TGCGCCAGCAGCCAAGTCTACGGGAGCTCCTACGAGCAGTACTTC
CASSQVYGSSYEQYF
>-|TRBJ1-1|few|TRBV10-3
TGTGCCACCTCTACAGGGAACACTGAAGCTTTCTTT
CATSTGNTEAFF
>TRBD1|TRBJ1-1|few|TRBV6-6
TGTGCCAGCAGTTACTTAGGACAGGGGAGGCCTGAAGCTTTCTTT
CASSYLGQGRPEAFF
>TRBD1|TRBJ2-7|-|TRBV28
TGTGCCAGCAGTTTACCCCGGGACAGGGCTCACTACGAGCAGTACTTC
CASSLPRDRAHYEQYF
>-|TRBJ2-2|-|TRBV21-1
TGTGCCAGGCCGGGGGGAGAACCTAACACCGGGGAGCTGTTTTTT
CARPGGEPNTGELFF
>TRBD1|TRBJ1-4|-|TRBV15
TGTGCCACCAGCAGACAGGGGGCTTTCAATGAAAAACTGTTTTTT
CATSRQGAFNEKLFF
>-|TRBJ1-2|-|TRBV9
TGTGCCAGCAGAGCTAACTATGGCTACTCCTTC
CASRANYGYSF
>TRBD2|TRBJ2-3|-|TRBV7-7
TGTGCCAGCAGCCCCGACTCCGGGGGGGCGAACACAGATACGCAGTATTTT
CASSPDSGGANTDTQYF
>TRBD2|TRBJ2-5|-|TRBV5-1
TGCGCCAGCAGCTTGGGACTAGCGGGAGTTGAGACCCAGTACTTC
CASSLGLAGVETQYF
>TRBD1|TRBJ2-7|once|TRBV9
TGTGCCAGCAGCGGAGGGGAGGGGACAGGGCTATACGAGCAGTACTTC
CASSGGEGTGLYEQYF
>TRBD1|TRBJ2-7|-|TRBV19
TGTGCCAGTAGTACCCGACAGGGGTCCTACGAGCAGTACTTC
CASSTRQGSYEQYF
>TRBD1|TRBJ1-2|-|TRBV28
TGTGCCAGCAGTCTCCACCACGGACAGGGGACCTATGGCTACACCTTC
CASSLHHGQGTYGYTF
>TRBD1|TRBJ1-3|few|TRBV7-6
TGTGCCAGCAGCTTTCAGCTACAGGGGGCTGGTGGAAACACCATATATTTT
CASSFQLQGAGGNTIYF
>TRBD1|TRBJ2-7|-|TRBV6-5
TGTGCCAGCAGTTACCAACAGGGGGTCGGCTACGAGCAGTACTTC
CASSYQQGVGYEQYF
>-|TRBJ2-1|few|TRBV28
TGTGCCAGCAGTTTACCCGGAGCTAGCAATGAGCAGTTCTTC
CASSLPGASNEQFF
>TRBD1|TRBJ1-6|-|TRBV6-1
TGTGCCAGCACTTCTGGGACAGGGGTTTCACCCCTCCACTTT
CASTSGTGVSPLHF
>TRBD2|TRBJ2-5|-|TRBV30
TGTGCCTGGCTCCCGGGACTAGCGGGGAGAGAGACCCAGTACTTC
CAWLPGLAGRETQYF
>-|TRBJ2-1|-|TRBV25-1
TGTGCCACCCGGGACTCCCCGCCCAATGAGCAGTTCTTC
CATRDSPPNEQFF
>-|TRBJ1-5|-|TRBV18
TGTGCCAGCTCACCCATGGACAGTCTCAATCAGCCCCAGCATTTT
CASSPMDSLNQPQHF
>-|TRBJ2-3|few|TRBV28
TGTGCCAGCAGTTTTTCAGCGGTAGCAGATACGCAGTATTTT
CASSFSAVADTQYF
>-|TRBJ2-7|-|TRBV30
TGTGCCTGGACGAGGGCCCCCGAGCAGTACTTC
CAWTRAPEQYF
>-|TRBJ2-5|-|TRBV4-1
TGCGCCAGCAGCCAAGTGAGAGAGACCCAGTACTTC
CASSQVRETQYF
>-|TRBJ2-7|-|TRBV5-1
TGCGCCAGCAGCTTCGCACAGGGAGTCTACGAGCAGTACTTC
CASSFAQGVYEQYF
>TRBD1|TRBJ1-5|-|TRBV19
TGTGCCAGTAGTATCTATGGACAGGGGAATAGCAATCAGCCCCAGCATTTT
CASSIYGQGNSNQPQHF
>TRBD1|TRBJ1-6|-|TRBV18
TGTGCCAGCTCACCCCGGGACAGGGGGCGCCGGGATTCACCCCTCCACTTT
CASSPRDRGRRDSPLHF
>TRBD1|TRBJ1-1|few|TRBV19
TGTGCCAGTAGTATAGGGGCCGACAGGGGTGAAGCTTTCTTT
CASSIGADRGEAFF
>-|TRBJ1-1|-|TRBV5-8
TGTGCCAGCAGCAAGAGGCCGAGCGGGAAAGAGGCTTTCTTT
CASSKRPSGKEAFF
>-|TRBJ2-7|once|TRBV6-1
TGTGCCAGCAGTGAAGCGCAAGCGACTGGACAGATCTACGAGCAGTACTTC
CASSEAQATGQIYEQYF